This TCR beta chain comes out of a study of shared clonotypes between healthy human individuals. Across the study: Each donor's CD4 naive and CD4 memory cells filled three plates apiece, CD8 naive two, and CD8 memory one.

Study-wide findings and caveats: What limited the represented genetic and exposure-history diversity was the small number of donors. Unshared clonotypes carried lower generation probabilities than those common to all four donors.

CD45RO negativity and positive selection for CCR7 defined naive CD8 cells, a population that excluded terminally differentiated effector memory CD45RA+ cells. Germline V gene lookup returns CDR1 LGHNA and CDR2 YSLEER. The CDR3 runs to 16 residues. Trimming left V 1 base short and J 4 bases short, with 14 bases between. In the case of this clone: Its antigen is not known.

Over several immunoSEQ plates, each subset's genomic DNA was distributed in even portions. TCRdb keeps only in-frame clones here, not all; method: immunoSEQ multiplex PCR. The sample records 800,000 to 950,000 clones, roughly 96% being singletons. Sequenced: naive CD8+ T cells sorted from blood. The chain recombines TRBV4-3 with TRBJ2-1, with D perhaps TRBD2 (5 bases). This receptor was obtained from a man aged 25-40 years in good health. The CDR3 region has the DNA TGCGCCAGCAGCCAAGGTATCCTAGCCACTTACAATGAGCAGTTCTTC. As protein: CASSQGILATYNEQFF.